This entry describes one TCR beta chain. What it binds is unknown. These data are taken from a study of blood T cells in healthy people across ages. Study outcomes and limitations: In these data, TCR beta diversity tracked strongly with naive T cell percentage.

The use of a sample-barcoded 5' primer and a J-beta primer mix characterized a second PCR of about 7 to 12 cycles. A 12-random-nucleotide template-switch adaptor tagged each cDNA molecule. TCRdb called the 5' RACE reads again in MiXCR, with one record for every CDR3 protein. The sample carries around 1,500,000 distinct CDR3 sequences, approximately 38% recorded once. In germline, CDR1 is DFQATT, CDR2 SNEGSKA (reference sequence). The ends were cut back, 3 bases at V and 11 bases at J, with 16 bases in the middle. The CDR3 covers 12 residues. Sequenced sample: blood. The chain links TRBV20-1 to TRBJ2-5; D possibly corresponds to TRBD1 (8 bases). The source is a woman under 30 in good health. For the CDR3, the DNA is TGCAGTGCTAGTTACAGGGGGGGGGAGCAGTACTTC. Residues: CSASYRGGEQYF.